The 26 T cell receptor beta chains below come from one sample, sequenced in a study of blood T cell repertoires in COVID-19. Sequenced by immunoSEQ multiplex PCR; TCRdb stores in-frame clones only, minus some. The sample has 200,000 to 250,000 clones; approximately 80% are singletons. Sample: PBMCs or T cells enriched from blood (not recorded which). These receptors all come from a woman aged 55-70 years who had recovered from COVID-19.

The rearrangement joins TRBV5-4 to TRBJ2-7; the D gene is possibly TRBD2 (6 bases). The length of the CDR3 is 16 residues. Germline V lookup: CDR1 SGHNT, CDR2 YYREEE (reference sequence). V lost 0 bases, J lost 4 bases, and 17 bases lay in between. The CDR3 bases are TGTGCCAGCAGCTTGGGGGTCGGGGGAAAAAGGTACGAGCAGTACTTC. The encoded protein is CASSLGVGGKRYEQYF.

The sample holds one count of this clone. This chain joins TRBV5-1 and TRBJ1-4, with TRBD1 matching over 7 bases. The germline gives CDR1 SGHRS, CDR2 YFSETQ. V trimming: 1 base; J trimming: 4 bases; junction bases outside the gene matches: 4. This CDR3 region has 15 residues. The CDR3 region has the DNA TGCGCCAGCAGCTTGAGGACAGGCGGTAATGAAAAACTGTTTTTT. Its translation is CASSLRTGGNEKLFF. The variable domain in full, completed from reference TRBV5-1 and TRBJ1-4, reads KAGVTQTPRYLIKTRGQQVTLSCSPISGHRSVSWYQQTPGQGLQFLFEYFSETQRNKGNFPGRFSGRQFSNSRSEMNVSTLELGDSALYLCASSLRTGGNEKLFFGSGTQLSVL.

The J gene is TRBJ1-1, the V gene TRBV29-1; possible D gene TRBD1, 5 bases. V was shortened by 8 bases and J by 7 bases, with 17 bases between the two germline ends. This CDR3 contains 12 residues. Germline loops: CDR1 SQVTM, CDR2 ANQGSEA. CDR3 residues: CSHKRGRNEAFF. The CDR3 nucleotides are TGCAGCCATAAACGGGGGAGGAATGAAGCTTTCTTT. The full variable domain, completed using reference TRBV29-1 and TRBJ1-1, is SAVISQKPSRDICQRGTSLTIQCQVDSQVTMMFWYRQQPGQSLTLIATANQGSEATYESGFVIDKFPISRPNLTFSTLTVSNMSPEDSSIYLCSHKRGRNEAFFGQGTRLTVV.

The chain carries TRBV7-9 and TRBJ2-7; the match to TRBD2 covers 7 bases. The CDR3 extends over 14 amino acids. Trimming took 1 base from V and 5 from J; bases not matched to a gene: 5. Germline-derived CDR1 and CDR2 are SEHNR and FQNEAQ (reference sequence). The CDR3 DNA reads TGTGCCAGCAGCTTAGTTCGCGGGAGCGACGAGCAGTACTTC. The encoded protein is CASSLVRGSDEQYF.

V gene TRBV14 combines with J gene TRBJ1-3, with 8 bases that match TRBD1. The germline gives CDR1 SGHDN, CDR2 FVKESK. This CDR3 contains 15 residues. With V trimmed by 5 bases and J by 4 bases, 7 bases remained unmatched. The CDR3 nucleotides read TGTGCCAGCAGCTCCCCTGGACAGGGAGGAAACACCATATATTTT. It codes for CASSSPGQGGNTIYF.

CDR3 bases: TGTGCCAGCAGCCGGGCGGGTGGTGGCACAGATACGCAGTATTTT. Translation gives CASSRAGGGTDTQYF. The chain is built from TRBV6-6 and TRBJ2-3, with TRBD2 as a possible D gene (5 bases). Germline V gene sequence: CDR1 MNHNY, CDR2 SVGAGI (reference sequence). CDR3 length: 15 amino acids. V dropped 6 bases and J dropped 1 base, with 14 bases sitting between them.

There are a few counts of this clone. The CDR3 DNA sequence: TGTGCCTGGAATACCGGGACAGGGAAAGGACCCCTCCACTTT. Its translation: CAWNTGTGKGPLHF. The chain carries TRBV30 and TRBJ1-6; 9 bases are a match to TRBD1. CDR1 is GTSNPN and CDR2 is SVGIG in the germline V gene (reference sequence). The V and J ends lost 4 bases and 12 bases, in that order; junction bases with no gene match: 10. The CDR3 consists of 14 residues.

This clone was counted once. J is TRBJ1-1 and V is TRBV7-9; 7 nucleotides line up with TRBD1. CDR1 SEHNR and CDR2 FQNEAQ come from the germline V gene (reference sequence). CDR3 size: 14 residues. V was clipped by 2 bases and J by 3 bases; unmatched bases: 3. This chain's CDR3 is CASSLTGADTEAFF. CDR3 coding DNA: TGTGCCAGCAGCTTAACAGGGGCGGACACTGAAGCTTTCTTT.

The chain couples TRBV2 to TRBJ2-3, with D perhaps TRBD2 (5 bases). CDR1 and CDR2 (germline): SNHLY, FYNNEI. This CDR3 spans 13 amino acids. The germline V and J ends were trimmed by 7 bases and 2 bases, with 10 bases remaining between them. This CDR3 reads CASKGDFTDTQYF. CDR3 bases: TGTGCCAGCAAGGGAGATTTCACAGATACGCAGTATTTT.

V and J are TRBV2 and TRBJ1-2; the match to TRBD1 covers 7 bases. The CDR3 contains 15 residues. CDR1 and CDR2 (germline): SNHLY, FYNNEI. Trimming at V came to 4 bases and at J to 5 bases, leaving 10 bases not matched to a gene. CDR3 sequence: CASSARQGTGYGYTF. The CDR3 DNA is TGTGCCAGCAGTGCCCGACAGGGAACCGGGTATGGCTACACCTTC.

The chain carries TRBV3-1 (or the pseudogene TRBV3-2) and TRBJ1-6; D is perhaps TRBD1 (6 bases). Trimming left V 8 bases short and J 0 bases short, with 11 bases between. Germline CDR1 is LGHDT and CDR2 is YNNKEL (reference sequence). CDR3 length: 15 residues. The CDR3: CASGGAGSYNSPLHF. DNA for the CDR3: TGTGCCAGCGGGGGGGCAGGCTCCTATAATTCACCCCTCCACTTT.

The CDR3 reads CASSLSFRANQKETQYF. The CDR3 DNA sequence: TGTGCCAGCAGCTTGTCGTTTCGAGCAAACCAAAAAGAGACCCAGTACTTC. V and J are TRBV5-8 and TRBJ2-5, with D hard to call. CDR3 size: 17 residues. V shed 1 base and J shed 3 bases, with 19 bases lying between them. Germline CDR1 SGHTS, CDR2 YDEGEE.

The chain carries TRBV6-5 and TRBJ1-2; 8 bases agree with TRBD1. In germline, CDR1 is MNHEY, CDR2 SVGAGI. The V and J ends lost 6 bases and 4 bases, in that order; junction bases with no gene match: 7. The CDR3 consists of 14 residues. CDR3 nucleotides: TGTGCCAGCAGGTCGACAGGGGCCCTCTATGGCTACACCTTC. This gives the protein CASRSTGALYGYTF.

This sequence joins TRBV2 and TRBJ1-1; D is perhaps TRBD1 (6 bases). Deletions cut 6 bases from V and 3 bases from J, with 20 bases between. The CDR3 length is 16 residues. Germline values: CDR1 SNHLY, CDR2 FYNNEI. The CDR3 DNA sequence: TGTGCCAGCAGAGGGGACATCGGGTTGTCGGACACTGAAGCTTTCTTT. This sequence encodes CASRGDIGLSDTEAFF.

The rearrangement uses TRBV10-1 and TRBJ2-1; possible D gene TRBD2, 5 bases. Germline V CDR1 and CDR2: WNHNN, SYGVQD (reference sequence). This CDR3 region has 17 residues. Trimming cost V 4 bases and J 2 bases, with 18 bases left between them. CDR3 amino acids: CASSGSTRRGTYNEQFF. The CDR3 DNA reads as TGCGCCAGCAGTGGATCCACTAGAAGAGGAACCTACAATGAGCAGTTCTTC.

V usage is TRBV27 and J usage is TRBJ2-2; 8 bases are a match to TRBD1. CDR1 is MNHEY and CDR2 is SMNVEV in the germline V gene (reference sequence). There are 20 residues in the CDR3. Trimming cost V 6 bases and J 1 base; bases outside gene matches: 19. CDR3 region: CASSARGRMGPALNTGELFF. DNA of the CDR3: TGTGCCAGCAGCGCCAGGGGGCGAATGGGGCCCGCATTGAACACCGGGGAGCTGTTTTTT.

This chain joins TRBV5-4 and TRBJ2-1; 7 bases map to TRBD2. Trimming took 4 bases from V and 6 from J; bases not matched to a gene: 13. CDR3 size: 16 residues. Germline V gene sequence: CDR1 SGHNT, CDR2 YYREEE (reference sequence). The CDR3 spells CASSRWRGSISNEQFF. CDR3 DNA sequence: TGTGCCAGCAGCCGCTGGCGGGGGAGCATATCCAATGAGCAGTTCTTC.

This chain links TRBV7-8 with TRBJ1-4; 9 positions agree with TRBD1. The CDR3 is 16 amino acids. Germline V gene lookup returns CDR1 SGHVS and CDR2 FQNEAQ. The V gene end was trimmed by 1 base and the J gene end by 7 bases; junction bases not matched to a gene: 7. The CDR3 spells CASSLVTGGAGEKLFF. CDR3 nucleotides: TGTGCCAGCAGCTTAGTAACAGGGGGCGCGGGTGAAAAACTGTTTTTT.

The chain is built from TRBV27 and TRBJ1-5, with D hard to call. Germline V gives CDR1 MNHEY, CDR2 SMNVEV (reference sequence). V gave up 8 bases and J gave up 2 bases, with 16 bases separating them. CDR3 size: 15 residues. CDR3 in DNA: TGTGCCAGCCCCACTGCCGGCGGTGGCAATCAGCCCCAGCATTTT. It specifies CASPTAGGGNQPQHF.

The chain uses TRBV10-3 and TRBJ1-2; 7 nucleotides align to TRBD1. With 2 bases clipped from V and 7 bases from J, the junction kept 10 bases outside the gene matches. Looked up from germline, CDR1 is ENHRY and CDR2 is SYGVKD. The CDR3 runs to 15 residues. CDR3 protein: CAISEPTWRGLGYTF. Here the CDR3 DNA reads TGTGCCATCAGTGAGCCTACGTGGAGGGGGCTTGGCTACACCTTC.

Concerning this clone itself: Other DNA sequences in this specimen translate into the identical CDR3. The J gene is TRBJ1-3, the V gene TRBV5-4; 8 bases line up with TRBD1. Germline V gene data show CDR1 as SGHNT and CDR2 as YYREEE (reference sequence). After removal of 4 bases from V and 2 bases from J, the junction contained 5 bases not matched to a gene. The CDR3 contains 15 residues. The CDR3 DNA sequence: TGTGCCAGCAGCCTTGACAGGGGACCTGGAAACACCATATATTTT. This encodes CASSLDRGPGNTIYF. The full variable domain, completed using reference TRBV5-4 and TRBJ1-3, is ETGVTQSPTHLIKTRGQQVTLRCSSQSGHNTVSWYQQALGQGPQFIFQYYREEENGRGNFPPRFSGLQFPNYSSELNVNALELDDSALYLCASSLDRGPGNTIYFGEGSWLTVV.

The chain is built from TRBV6-2 or TRBV6-3 and TRBJ2-1, with D maybe TRBD1 (6 bases). V was pared by 5 bases and J by 6 bases, with 11 bases between. The germline V gene encodes CDR1 MNHEY and CDR2 SVGEGT. The CDR3 covers 13 residues. In DNA form, the CDR3 reads TGTGCCAGCAGTCAGACAGGCCCCAATGAGCAGTTCTTC. Translating it yields CASSQTGPNEQFF.

The rearrangement uses TRBV5-4 and TRBJ2-7; 7 nucleotides line up with TRBD2. The junction had 6 bases not matched to a gene; V was cut back by 4 bases and J by 2 bases. This CDR3 is built from 14 residues. Germline-derived CDR1 and CDR2 are SGHNT and YYREEE (reference sequence). The CDR3, as DNA: TGTGCCAGCAGCACGGTCGCGGGAGCCTACGAGCAGTACTTC. This encodes CASSTVAGAYEQYF.

The chain couples TRBV27 to TRBJ1-1; D is perhaps TRBD1 (6 bases). V lost 0 bases to trimming and J lost 11 bases, with 16 bases between them. The CDR3 totals 14 residues. Per germline, CDR1 MNHEY and CDR2 SMNVEV (reference sequence). The chain's CDR3 is CASSLSTIGQGAFF. CDR3 in DNA: TGTGCCAGCAGTTTATCGACCATCGGGCAGGGGGCTTTCTTT.

The V call is TRBV6-5, the J call TRBJ2-1; tentative D call: TRBD1 (5 bases). Deletions cut 7 bases from V and 8 bases from J, with 12 bases between. Germline V gene sequence: CDR1 MNHEY, CDR2 SVGAGI. The CDR3 length is 12 residues. The CDR3 DNA reads TGTGCCAGCATCTCCAGGGCCCATGAGCAGTTCTTC. Its translation: CASISRAHEQFF.

This clone was picked up one time. The chain links TRBV27 to TRBJ1-2; weak D call: TRBD1 (5 bases). The CDR3 is made up of 13 amino acids. CDR1 and CDR2 (germline): MNHEY, SMNVEV (reference sequence). V was clipped by 3 bases and J by 3 bases, with 8 bases between them. For the CDR3, the DNA is TGTGCCAGCAGTTTCCTCAGGGACTATGGCTACACCTTC. Its translation is CASSFLRDYGYTF.